The 7 T cell receptor beta chains below come from one sample, sequenced in a study of blood T cells in healthy people across ages. The second PCR ran roughly 7 to 12 cycles with a sample-barcoded 5' primer and J-beta primers. Each CDR3 protein is one row after TCRdb ran MiXCR on the 5' RACE reads. Of about 680,000 distinct CDR3 sequences listed, more than 40% are singletons. Sample: blood. The receptors stem from a woman aged 60-75 years in good health.

The chain links TRBV7-2 to TRBJ2-2, with D perhaps TRBD1 (6 bases). Germline V gene sequence: CDR1 SGHTA, CDR2 FQGNSA. There are 17 residues in the CDR3. The V end was cut by 0 bases, the J end by 3 bases, with 14 bases between. CDR3 bases: TGTGCCAGCAGCTTAGCGGGACATCCAAGGGACACCGGGGAGCTGTTTTTT. This translates into CASSLAGHPRDTGELFF.

The gene calls are TRBV24-1 and TRBJ2-1, with 11 bases fitting TRBD2. This CDR3 has 16 amino acids. Unmatched junction bases numbered 5, after V lost 4 bases and J lost 4 bases. Germline V lookup: CDR1 KGHDR, CDR2 SFDVKD. This CDR3 is CATSEPTSGIYNEQFF. CDR3 bases: TGTGCCACCAGTGAACCGACTAGCGGGATTTACAATGAGCAGTTCTTC.

The chain is built from TRBV6-5 and TRBJ2-1; 14 bases map to TRBD2. The CDR3 extends over 16 amino acids. Germline lookup yields CDR1 MNHEY and CDR2 SVGAGI. V gave up 5 bases and J gave up 7 bases; unmatched junction bases: 7. The CDR3: CASSLRGLAGVNEQFF. For the CDR3, the DNA is TGTGCCAGCAGTCTCCGGGGACTAGCGGGAGTAAATGAGCAGTTCTTC.

The chain uses TRBV28 and TRBJ2-3; 12 bases agree with TRBD2. This CDR3 is built from 17 residues. Germline V gene data show CDR1 as MDHEN and CDR2 as SYDVKM. V lost 1 base and J lost 1; bases outside the gene matches: 3. CDR3 sequence: CASSLSPSGRGTDTQYF. In DNA form, the CDR3 reads TGTGCCAGCAGTTTATCGCCTAGCGGGAGGGGCACAGATACGCAGTATTTT. The whole variable domain, remainder taken from reference TRBV28 and TRBJ2-3, is DVKVTQSSRYLVKRTGEKVFLECVQDMDHENMFWYRQDPGLGLRLIYFSYDVKMKEKGDIPEGYSVSREKKERFSLILESASTNQTSMYLCASSLSPSGRGTDTQYFGPGTRLTVL.

The J gene is TRBJ1-2, the V gene TRBV28; maybe TRBD1 (6 bases). Trimming took 5 bases from V and 4 from J, leaving 26 bases between them. CDR1 MDHEN and CDR2 SYDVKM come from the germline V gene. There are 18 residues in the CDR3. The CDR3 nucleotides read TGTGCCAGCAGTCCGGGGGGGCTCCGTGGTAATGGGGCCTATGGCTACACCTTC. Translated, it gives CASSPGGLRGNGAYGYTF.

Comment on this clonotype: A read error may be the cause here, since a much bigger clone is one base away. The genes are TRBV4-2 and TRBJ2-5, with D perhaps TRBD1 (6 bases). Germline values: CDR1 LGHNA, CDR2 YNFKEQ. The CDR3 is made up of 14 amino acids. Trimming removed 1 base at V and 11 bases at J, with 17 bases between. This CDR3 is CASSQVEGDNEQYF. The CDR3 DNA reads TGTGCCAGCAGCCAAGTAGAGGGGGACAATGAGCAGTACTTC.

This clonotype was counted only a few times. V gene TRBV28 combines with J gene TRBJ2-7; maybe TRBD2 (5 bases). Germline CDR1 MDHEN, CDR2 SYDVKM. There are 15 residues in the CDR3. V was shortened by 6 bases and J by 2 bases, with 17 bases between the two germline ends. The CDR3 region is CASRGYRGLAYEQYF. The DNA of the CDR3 is TGTGCCAGCAGGGGCTACCGGGGTCTAGCCTACGAGCAGTACTTC. Full variable domain (missing parts from reference TRBV28 and TRBJ2-7): DVKVTQSSRYLVKRTGEKVFLECVQDMDHENMFWYRQDPGLGLRLIYFSYDVKMKEKGDIPEGYSVSREKKERFSLILESASTNQTSMYLCASRGYRGLAYEQYFGPGTRLTVT.